Below, one T cell receptor (beta chain) is given with its context. Its antigen is unknown. The study pooled second doses at about 4 or about 12 weeks. The entry originates in a study of T cell responses to AZD1222 COVID-19 vaccine. Points from the study as a whole: Spike-specific TCR breadth rose after two AZD1222 doses, and depth rose as well. The donors showed a predominance of white British ancestry and of females, with possible underestimation of clonal diversity.

TCRdb keeps only in-frame clones here, not all; method: immunoSEQ multiplex PCR. Of over 90,000 clones in the sample, roughly 90% were seen once. Germline V gene data show CDR1 as LNHDA and CDR2 as SQIVND (reference sequence). The V and J ends lost 6 bases and 5 bases, in that order; junction bases with no gene match: 2. The CDR3 contains 12 residues. The origin of this receptor is an adult who received the AZD1222 COVID-19 vaccine. This chain joins TRBV19 and TRBJ1-2, with 8 bases lining up with TRBD1. The sequencing used peripheral blood, collected 28 days after the second AZD1222 dose. This chain's CDR3 is CASRQGDYGYTF. The CDR3, as DNA: TGTGCCAGTAGACAGGGGGATTATGGCTACACCTTC.